This T cell receptor beta chain was retrieved from a study of identical twins. This CDR3 comprises 15 residues. Trimming removed 3 bases from V and 2 bases from J; junction bases left unmatched: 2. Germline V gene data show CDR1 as LNHNV and CDR2 as YYDKDF (reference sequence). TCRdb re-called the 5' RACE reads through MiXCR, storing one row per CDR3 protein. The sample lists roughly 240,000 distinct CDR3 sequences, approximately 8% seen once, with over 5% in the top ten. The same data also contributed to another study, on yellow fever vaccine responses in identical twins.

The receptor was derived from a woman younger than 30 in good health. The sequenced material came from CD8+ T cells sorted from blood. This chain uses TRBV15 with TRBJ2-3; 10 nucleotides match TRBD2. CDR3 in DNA: TGTGCCACCAGCAGCACTAGCGGGGCCACAGATACGCAGTATTTT. It yields the protein CATSSTSGATDTQYF. Looking up the rest from reference TRBV15 and TRBJ2-3 gives the full variable domain: DAMVIQNPRYQVTQFGKPVTLSCSQTLNHNVMYWYQQKSSQAPKLLFHYYDKDFNNEADTPDNFQSRRPNTSFCFLDIRSPGLGDTAMYLCATSSTSGATDTQYFGPGTRLTVL.